Following are 10 T cell receptor beta chains from one sample sequenced in a study of identical twins. TCRdb reprocessed the 5' RACE reads via MiXCR and lists one record per CDR3 protein. This table holds about 900,000 distinct CDR3 sequences, 12% found once. The data also belong to a second study, concerning yellow fever vaccine responses in identical twins.

Material: PBMCs. These TCRs come from a woman between 18 and 30 years old in good health.

The chain carries TRBV12-3 or TRBV12-4 and TRBJ2-6; 9 bases are shared with TRBD1. The junction had 12 bases not matched to a gene; V was cut back by 6 bases and J by 0 bases. The CDR3 length is 19 residues. CDR3 sequence: CASSPGQGFLPSGANVLTF. CDR3 bases: TGTGCCAGCAGCCCGGGACAGGGATTTCTACCCTCTGGGGCCAACGTCCTGACTTTC.

This clonotype was found many times. The J gene is TRBJ1-5, the V gene TRBV10-3, with no clear D. The ends were cut back, 0 bases at V and 0 bases at J, with 15 bases in the middle. CDR1 and CDR2 (germline): ENHRY, SYGVKD. CDR3 size: 18 residues. CDR3 DNA sequence: TGTGCCATCAGTGAGTCGATGATCGGTAGATATAGCAATCAGCCCCAGCATTTT. It specifies CAISESMIGRYSNQPQHF.

This chain uses TRBV20-1 with TRBJ1-5; D gene ambiguous. Trimming cost V 0 bases and J 9 bases, with 15 bases left between them. The germline V gene has CDR1 DFQATT and CDR2 SNEGSKA (reference sequence). The CDR3 extends over 14 amino acids. The CDR3 nucleotides are TGCAGTGCTAGAGATCGTAGCATTTCGGGGCCCCAGCATTTT. This translates into CSARDRSISGPQHF.

This clonotype appeared a few times. This CDR3 is CASSLRTSAGARLNEQFF. The CDR3, as DNA: TGCGCCAGCAGCTTAAGGACTAGCGCGGGAGCTAGACTCAATGAGCAGTTCTTC. This rearrangement joins TRBV5-1 to TRBJ2-1, with 9 nucleotides matching TRBD2. CDR1 is SGHRS, CDR2 YFSETQ, per germline. J lost 6 bases, V lost 2 bases, and 15 bases had no gene match. The CDR3 consists of 18 residues. Looking up the rest from reference TRBV5-1 and TRBJ2-1 gives the full variable domain: KAGVTQTPRYLIKTRGQQVTLSCSPISGHRSVSWYQQTPGQGLQFLFEYFSETQRNKGNFPGRFSGRQFSNSRSEMNVSTLELGDSALYLCASSLRTSAGARLNEQFFGPGTRLTVL.

This clonotype was found a few times. The chain has TRBV6-5 and TRBJ2-5; D is unclear. Germline values: CDR1 MNHEY, CDR2 SVGAGI. The CDR3 consists of 13 residues. The germline V and J ends were trimmed by 3 bases and 1 base, with 6 bases remaining between them. CDR3 bases: TGTGCCAGCAGTTATGGATTCCAAGAGACCCAGTACTTC. It encodes CASSYGFQETQYF.

This chain joins TRBV6-1 and TRBJ1-2; 10 nucleotides line up with TRBD1. The CDR3 is 13 amino acids. Germline loops: CDR1 MNHNS, CDR2 SASEGT. Germline trimming cut 6 bases from V and 3 bases from J; bases unmatched to any gene: 1. The CDR3 bases are TGTGCCAGCAGAGGGACAGGGGACTATGGCTACACCTTC. It encodes CASRGTGDYGYTF.

In DNA form, the CDR3 reads TGCAGCGTTGCCCATCCAGAGCAGTTCTTC. Its translation: CSVAHPEQFF. The chain joins TRBV29-1 to TRBJ2-1, with unresolved D. The CDR3 is made up of 10 amino acids. The germline V gene encodes CDR1 SQVTM and CDR2 ANQGSEA. V was trimmed by 4 bases and J by 10 bases, leaving 8 bases between them.

The chain employs TRBV2 and TRBJ2-1; no reliable D call. The V and J ends lost 8 bases and 5 bases respectively, with 10 bases between them. Germline lookup yields CDR1 SNHLY and CDR2 FYNNEI. This CDR3 comprises 12 residues. Here the CDR3 DNA reads TGTGCCAGCGGGGTACAAAACAATGAGCAGTTCTTC. Encoded protein: CASGVQNNEQFF.

The J gene is TRBJ2-2, the V gene TRBV12-3 or TRBV12-4; 13 positions match TRBD2. CDR3 size: 17 residues. Unmatched junction bases numbered 6, after V lost 2 bases and J lost 6 bases. The CDR3 DNA sequence: TGTGCCAGCAGTTTAACTAGCGGGGGGGCCTTGGCCGGGGAGCTGTTTTTT. Its translation is CASSLTSGGALAGELFF.

This clonotype was observed a handful of times. The CDR3 bases are TGTGCCAGCAGCGAGCAGTGGGGACTTCAAGAGACCCAGTACTTC. It encodes CASSEQWGLQETQYF. The V call is TRBV7-7, the J call TRBJ2-5, with a possible D match to TRBD2 (6 bases). Trimming cost V 5 bases and J 2 bases, with 15 bases left between them. In germline, CDR1 is SSHAT, CDR2 FNYEAQ (reference sequence). This CDR3 is built from 15 residues.